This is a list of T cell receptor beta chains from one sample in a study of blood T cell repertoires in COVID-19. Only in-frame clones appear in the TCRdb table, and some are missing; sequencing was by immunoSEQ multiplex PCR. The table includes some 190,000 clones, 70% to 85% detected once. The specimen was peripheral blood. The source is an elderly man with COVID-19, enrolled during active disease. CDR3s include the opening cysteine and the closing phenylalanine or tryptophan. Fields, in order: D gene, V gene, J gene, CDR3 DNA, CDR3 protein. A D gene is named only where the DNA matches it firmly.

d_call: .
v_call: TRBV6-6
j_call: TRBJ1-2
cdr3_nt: TGTGCCAGCAGTTCTACAGGGTACTATGGCTACACCTTC
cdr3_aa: CASSSTGYYGYTF

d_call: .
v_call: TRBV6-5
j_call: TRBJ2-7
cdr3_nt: TGTGCCAGCAGCATTTTTAGCGGCTACGAGCAGTACTTC
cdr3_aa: CASSIFSGYEQYF

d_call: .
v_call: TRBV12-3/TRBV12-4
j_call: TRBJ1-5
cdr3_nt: TGTGCCAGCAGTCTCGGCAATCAGCCCCAGCATTTT
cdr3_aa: CASSLGNQPQHF

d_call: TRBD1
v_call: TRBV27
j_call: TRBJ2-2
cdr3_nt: TGTGCCAGCAGACTGACAGGGGTCAACACCGGGGAGCTGTTTTTT
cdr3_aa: CASRLTGVNTGELFF

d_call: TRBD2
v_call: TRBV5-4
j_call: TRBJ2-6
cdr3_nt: TGTGCCAGCAGCGCCGGGGGGTCTGGGGCCAACGTCCTGACTTTC
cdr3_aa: CASSAGGSGANVLTF

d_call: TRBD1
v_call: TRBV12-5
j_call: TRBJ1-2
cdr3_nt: TGTGCTAGTGGTTTGCTCCCCCGGACAGGGCGGAATGGCTACACCTTC
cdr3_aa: CASGLLPRTGRNGYTF

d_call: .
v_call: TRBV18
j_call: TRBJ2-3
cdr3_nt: TGTGCCAGCTCACGCGACAACACAGATACGCAGTATTTT
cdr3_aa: CASSRDNTDTQYF

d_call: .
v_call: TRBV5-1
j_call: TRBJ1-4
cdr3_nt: TGCGCCAGCAGCTTGGGACATGTGGATGAAAAACTGTTTTTT
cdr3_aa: CASSLGHVDEKLFF

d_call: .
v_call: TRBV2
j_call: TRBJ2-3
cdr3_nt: TGTGCCAGCAGTGTGTCGGATACGCAGTATTTT
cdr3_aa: CASSVSDTQYF

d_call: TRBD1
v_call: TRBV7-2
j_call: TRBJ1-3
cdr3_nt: TGTGCCAGCAGCGAACAGGGGAGTTCTGGAAACACCATATATTTT
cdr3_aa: CASSEQGSSGNTIYF

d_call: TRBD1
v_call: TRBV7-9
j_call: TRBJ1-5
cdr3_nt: TGTGCCAGCACCATTTCCTCAGGGGGCCAGCCCCAGCATTTT
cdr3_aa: CASTISSGGQPQHF

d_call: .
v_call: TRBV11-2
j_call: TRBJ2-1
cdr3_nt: TGTGCCAGCAGCTTAGATTTCCCAGGGGCTGAGCAGTTCTTC
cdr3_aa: CASSLDFPGAEQFF

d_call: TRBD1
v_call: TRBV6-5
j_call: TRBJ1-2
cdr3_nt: TGTGCCAGCAGCATATCGGCGGTAGGGGGCGGCTACACCTTC
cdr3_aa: CASSISAVGGGYTF

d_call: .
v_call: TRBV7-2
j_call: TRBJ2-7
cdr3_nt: TGTGCCAGCAGCTTAGAGGACACCTCCTACGAGCAGTACTTC
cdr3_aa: CASSLEDTSYEQYF

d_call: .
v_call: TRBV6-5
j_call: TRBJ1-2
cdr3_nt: TGTGCCAGCAGTTATGGGCAGGTCTATGGCTACACCTTC
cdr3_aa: CASSYGQVYGYTF

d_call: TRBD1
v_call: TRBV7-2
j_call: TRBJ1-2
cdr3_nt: TGTGCCAGCAGCTCGACAGGGGGTAATGGCTACACCTTC
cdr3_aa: CASSSTGGNGYTF

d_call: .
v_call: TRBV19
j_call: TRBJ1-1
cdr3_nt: TGTGCCAGTAGCTATTTAAACAGGGAGAACACTGAAGCTTTCTTT
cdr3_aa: CASSYLNRENTEAFF

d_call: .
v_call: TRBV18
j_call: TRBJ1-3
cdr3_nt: TGTGCCAGCTCACCACCTGGAGACGGAAACACCATATATTTT
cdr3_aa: CASSPPGDGNTIYF

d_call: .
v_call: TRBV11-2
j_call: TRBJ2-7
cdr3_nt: TGTGCCAGCAGCTTAGTAGTCTACGAGCAGTACTTC
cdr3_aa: CASSLVVYEQYF

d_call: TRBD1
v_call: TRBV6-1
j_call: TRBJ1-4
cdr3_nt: TGTGCCAGCAGTGAATTCGTGGGACAGGGAAGAAGTGAAAAACTGTTTTTT
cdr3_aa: CASSEFVGQGRSEKLFF

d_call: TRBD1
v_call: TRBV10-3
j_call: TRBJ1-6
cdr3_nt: TGTGCCATCAGTGAACAGGGGGCTAATAATTCACCCCTCCACTTT
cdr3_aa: CAISEQGANNSPLHF

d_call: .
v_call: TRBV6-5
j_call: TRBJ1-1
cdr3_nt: TGTGCCAGCAGTTACAGGGCAGGGATGAACACTGAAGCTTTCTTT
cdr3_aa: CASSYRAGMNTEAFF